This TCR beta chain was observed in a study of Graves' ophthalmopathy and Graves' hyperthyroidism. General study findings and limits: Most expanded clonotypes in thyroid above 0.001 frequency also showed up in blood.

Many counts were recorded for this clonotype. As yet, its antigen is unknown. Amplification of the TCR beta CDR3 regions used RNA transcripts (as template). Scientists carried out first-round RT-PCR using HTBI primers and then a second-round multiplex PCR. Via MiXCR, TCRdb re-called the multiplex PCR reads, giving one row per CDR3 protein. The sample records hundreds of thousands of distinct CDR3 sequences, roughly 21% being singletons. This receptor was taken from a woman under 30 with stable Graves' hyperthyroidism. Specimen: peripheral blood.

CDR3 residues: CASPPARPPYGMPQHF. DNA for the CDR3: TGTGCCAGCCCCCCCGCCCGGCCCCCCTACGGTATGCCCCAGCATTTT. The chain combines TRBV11-2 with TRBJ1-5, with unresolved D. This CDR3 has 16 amino acids. V lost 8 bases, J lost 9 bases, and 26 bases lay in between. In germline, CDR1 is SGHAT, CDR2 FQNNGV. Filled out from reference TRBV11-2 and TRBJ1-5, the complete variable domain reads EAGVAQSPRYKIIEKRQSVAFWCNPISGHATLYWYQQILGQGPKLLIQFQNNGVVDDSQLPKDRFSAERLKGVDSTLKIQPAKLEDSAVYLCASPPARPPYGMPQHFGDGTRLSIL.